These 30 T cell receptor beta chains were sequenced from one sample in a study of vaccination and CD4 T cells after COVID-19. Treatment reported: roughly 10-day PBMC culture with coronavirus spike peptide pools or control peptides (ViraFEST assay). Cultured CD4+ T-cell DNA underwent Oncomine TCR Beta short-read sequencing. TCRdb independently ran MiXCR on the PCR reads; one entry per CDR3 protein. In the table there are about 15,000 distinct CDR3 sequences, about 61% of which are singletons. No antigen is known for these receptors. Specimen: CD4+ T cells from blood, cultured in vitro. Source of these receptors: a human donor who had recovered from COVID-19.

This chain connects TRBV6-1 to TRBJ1-4, with D perhaps matching TRBD1 (5 bases). CDR1 is MNHNS, CDR2 SASEGT, per germline. Trimming pared 3 bases from V and 10 bases from J, leaving 12 bases between. CDR3 length equals 13 residues. The CDR3 loop is CASSDTGTVKLFF. The CDR3 bases are TGTGCCAGCAGTGATACGGGGACCGTAAAACTGTTTTTT.

V gene TRBV20-1 combines with J gene TRBJ1-1; D is possibly TRBD1 (6 bases). The CDR3 contains 12 residues. Germline lookup yields CDR1 DFQATT and CDR2 SNEGSKA (reference sequence). Trimming took off 5 bases at V and 3 bases at J, with 10 bases between the two ends. The CDR3: CSAPRGDTEAFF. The CDR3 DNA reads TGCAGTGCTCCTAGGGGGGACACTGAAGCTTTCTTT.

This chain connects TRBV20-1 to TRBJ1-3, with 8 bases fitting TRBD1. There are 16 residues in the CDR3. The junction had 9 bases not matched to a gene; V was cut back by 5 bases and J by 0 bases. Germline V lookup: CDR1 DFQATT, CDR2 SNEGSKA (reference sequence). CDR3 in amino acids: CSARRTGLDSGNTIYF. DNA for the CDR3: TGCAGTGCTCGCCGGACAGGGTTGGACTCTGGAAACACCATATATTTT.

The chain couples TRBV7-9 to TRBJ1-5; TRBD1 aligns across 10 bases. The trim removed 5 bases at V and 7 bases at J, leaving 8 bases unmatched. The CDR3 contains 15 residues. The germline CDR1 and CDR2 sequences are SEHNR and FQNEAQ (reference sequence). CDR3 nucleotide sequence: TGTGCCAGCAGCAGGACAGGGGGAGGCGAGCAGCCCCAGCATTTT. Residues: CASSRTGGGEQPQHF.

The rearrangement uses TRBV3-1 and TRBJ1-6; 8 bases map to TRBD1. CDR3 length: 15 residues. Germline trimming cut 5 bases from V and 5 bases from J; bases unmatched to any gene: 5. Germline lookup yields CDR1 LGHDT and CDR2 YNNKEL (reference sequence). In nucleotides, the CDR3 is TGTGCCAGCAGCTTTGGGACAGGTCATAATTCACCCCTCCACTTT. Translating it yields CASSFGTGHNSPLHF.

The V call is TRBV20-1, the J call TRBJ2-5; a possible D gene is TRBD1 (6 bases). CDR1 and CDR2 (germline): DFQATT, SNEGSKA (reference sequence). Deletions cut 1 base from V and 4 bases from J, with 13 bases between. The CDR3 totals 14 residues. This chain's CDR3 is CSARAGTSTETQYF. In nucleotides, the CDR3 is TGCAGTGCTAGAGCCGGGACATCAACAGAGACCCAGTACTTC.

This clonotype was counted only a few times. V and J are TRBV6-1 and TRBJ1-2, with D possibly matching TRBD1 (6 bases). This CDR3 has 14 residues. Germline V gene data show CDR1 as MNHNS and CDR2 as SASEGT. The V end was cut by 8 bases, the J end by 5 bases, with 18 bases between. The CDR3: CASGNRERGYGYTF. For the CDR3, the DNA is TGTGCCAGCGGCAACAGGGAAAGAGGATATGGCTACACCTTC.

The rearrangement joins TRBV6-5 to TRBJ1-5, with D unresolved. Germline assignment: CDR1 MNHEY and CDR2 SVGAGI. This CDR3 contains 14 residues. The V gene lost 2 bases and the J gene lost 7 bases, with 12 bases spanning the gap. The CDR3: CASSYPQGGQPQHF. CDR3 coding DNA: TGTGCCAGCAGTTACCCCCAAGGAGGCCAGCCCCAGCATTTT.

The chain is built from TRBV6-1 and TRBJ1-1; D is perhaps TRBD1 (5 bases). The V gene lost 2 bases and the J gene lost 0 bases, with 7 bases spanning the gap. Per germline, CDR1 MNHNS and CDR2 SASEGT. There are 14 residues in the CDR3. CDR3 sequence reads: CASSEQQVNTEAFF. The CDR3 bases are TGTGCCAGCAGTGAACAACAGGTGAACACTGAAGCTTTCTTT.

The rearrangement joins TRBV7-8 to TRBJ1-1, with a weak D call TRBD1 (5 bases). V was trimmed by 2 bases and J by 1 base, leaving 5 bases between them. The CDR3 covers 13 residues. Germline CDR1 reads SGHVS; CDR2 reads FQNEAQ. The CDR3 nucleotides are TGTGCCAGCAGCTTAAGGGGGAACACTGAAGCTTTCTTT. Translated, it gives CASSLRGNTEAFF.

The chain uses TRBV9 and TRBJ2-3; D is undetermined. Germline CDR1 is SGDLS and CDR2 is YYNGEE. The CDR3 is 13 amino acids. Trimming left V 3 bases short and J 0 bases short, with 5 bases between. The CDR3 DNA follows: TGTGCCAGCAGCGCGACTAGCACAGATACGCAGTATTTT. Translated, it gives CASSATSTDTQYF.

The chain uses TRBV20-1 and TRBJ2-3; TRBD2 is a possible D gene (5 bases). This CDR3 region has 13 residues. Germline V gene data show CDR1 as DFQATT and CDR2 as SNEGSKA (reference sequence). V lost 3 bases and J lost 6, with 13 bases in between. CDR3 DNA sequence: TGCAGTGCTAGGCGGACTCCTGGGGATACGCAGTATTTT. Amino acid sequence: CSARRTPGDTQYF.

In its sample, this clonotype ranks as large. The CDR3 DNA is TGTGCCAGCAGCTTTGGAGAAAGCAATCAGCCCCAGCATTTT. Amino acid sequence: CASSFGESNQPQHF. J is TRBJ1-5 and V is TRBV7-2; D call uncertain. This CDR3 is built from 14 residues. Germline V gives CDR1 SGHTA, CDR2 FQGNSA. The V gene lost 3 bases and the J gene lost 1 base, with 7 bases spanning the gap.

This chain links TRBV6-1 with TRBJ2-1; possible D gene TRBD2, 7 bases. V was trimmed by 6 bases and J by 5 bases, leaving 14 bases between them. This CDR3 spans 14 amino acids. The V gene's germline CDR1 is MNHNS and CDR2 SASEGT. The CDR3 region is CASREGGENNEQFF. In nucleotides, the CDR3 is TGTGCCAGCAGAGAGGGGGGGGAGAACAATGAGCAGTTCTTC.

In this sample, this clonotype turned up once. The DNA of the CDR3 is TGTGCCAGCAGTTATAGGGACGGGGGATATGGCTACACCTTC. This sequence encodes CASSYRDGGYGYTF. V usage is TRBV6-5 and J usage is TRBJ1-2; D is possibly TRBD1 (5 bases). V was pared by 3 bases and J by 5 bases, with 13 bases between. The CDR3 covers 14 residues. The germline V gene encodes CDR1 MNHEY and CDR2 SVGAGI.

The V gene is TRBV7-2, the J gene TRBJ1-1; D gene ambiguous. This CDR3 spans 14 amino acids. CDR1 SGHTA and CDR2 FQGNSA come from the germline V gene. V lost 0 bases and J 6 bases, leaving 11 bases between the germline ends. In nucleotides, the CDR3 is TGTGCCAGCAGCTTAGCGACTTACACCTCTGAAGCTTTCTTT. Its translation: CASSLATYTSEAFF. Complete variable domain (other parts from reference TRBV7-2 and TRBJ1-1): GAGVSQSPSNKVTEKGKDVELRCDPISGHTALYWYRQSLGQGLEFLIYFQGNSAPDKSGLPSDRFSAERTGGSVSTLTIQRTQQEDSAVYLCASSLATYTSEAFFGQGTRLTVV.

This clonotype was observed once. The chain recombines TRBV7-9 with TRBJ2-7; TRBD1 or TRBD2 may be the D gene (5 bases each). Germline CDR1 reads SEHNR; CDR2 reads FQNEAQ (reference sequence). The CDR3 consists of 16 residues. V gave up 5 bases and J gave up 5 bases, with 22 bases separating them. The CDR3 region has the DNA TGTGCCAGCAGCCCCTCTTGGCGAAACCGGGGCCACGAGCAGTACTTC. It yields the protein CASSPSWRNRGHEQYF.

V gene TRBV2 combines with J gene TRBJ1-2; the match to TRBD1 covers 9 bases. Per the germline V gene, CDR1 is SNHLY and CDR2 is FYNNEI. The CDR3 consists of 13 residues. Trimming removed 9 bases from V and 6 bases from J; junction bases left unmatched: 8. The CDR3 DNA reads TGTGCCAGGACTACCGGGACAGGGAATGGCTACACCTTC. This sequence encodes CARTTGTGNGYTF. The full variable domain, completed using reference TRBV2 and TRBJ1-2, is EPEVTQTPSHQVTQMGQEVILRCVPISNHLYFYWYRQILGQKVEFLVSFYNNEISEKSEIFDDQFSVERPDGSNFTLKIRSTKLEDSAMYFCARTTGTGNGYTFGSGTRLTVV.

V is TRBV5-6 and J is TRBJ1-2; 7 bases are shared with TRBD1. The V segment lost 4 bases and the J segment 5 bases; nucleotides outside the gene matches: 8. In germline, CDR1 is SGHDT, CDR2 YYEEEE. The CDR3 length is 14 residues. For the CDR3, the DNA is TGTGCCAGCAGCCTGGACAGGTTACGATATGGCTACACCTTC. This codes for CASSLDRLRYGYTF.

V is TRBV11-3 and J is TRBJ2-7; TRBD1 matches at 9 bases. Trimming took 4 bases from V and 5 from J; bases not matched to a gene: 9. The CDR3 extends over 15 amino acids. Germline lookup yields CDR1 SGHNT and CDR2 YENEEA. CDR3 protein: CASSSYRTGADEQYF. In nucleotides, the CDR3 is TGTGCCAGCAGCTCTTACAGGACAGGGGCGGACGAGCAGTACTTC.

The chain joins TRBV27 to TRBJ1-2, with D perhaps matching TRBD1 (5 bases). The V end lost 9 bases, the J end lost 4 bases, and 18 bases lay between the germline ends. The CDR3 contains 14 residues. Germline loops: CDR1 MNHEY, CDR2 SMNVEV (reference sequence). For the CDR3, the DNA is TGTGCCAGTTCCGCAGGGAGTTTAGCCTATGGCTACACCTTC. Translated, it gives CASSAGSLAYGYTF.

The genes are TRBV2 and TRBJ2-1; 10 bases align to TRBD2. The V gene end was trimmed by 8 bases and the J gene end by 9 bases; junction bases not matched to a gene: 13. Germline loops: CDR1 SNHLY, CDR2 FYNNEI. This CDR3 contains 15 residues. The chain's CDR3 is CASLVSSGSRPEQFF. In DNA, the CDR3 is TGTGCCAGCCTCGTATCTAGCGGGAGCCGTCCTGAGCAGTTCTTC.

The gene calls are TRBV7-6 and TRBJ2-7; no clear D gene. The CDR3 is 14 amino acids. Germline CDR1 reads SGHVS; CDR2 reads FNYEAQ. V dropped 5 bases and J dropped 0 bases, with 11 bases sitting between them. CDR3 loop: CASSQLYSSYEQYF. DNA of the CDR3: TGTGCCAGCAGCCAGTTATACAGCTCCTACGAGCAGTACTTC.

The chain employs TRBV7-9 and TRBJ2-7; possibly TRBD1 for D (5 bases). CDR1 and CDR2 (germline): SEHNR, FQNEAQ (reference sequence). V was cut by 5 bases and J by 2 bases, with 16 bases left in between. This CDR3 is built from 15 residues. CDR3: CASSPLAGQAYEQYF. DNA of the CDR3: TGTGCCAGCAGCCCACTTGCAGGGCAGGCCTACGAGCAGTACTTC.

This clonotype appeared a single time. This chain joins TRBV20-1 and TRBJ1-5; tentative D call: TRBD1 (6 bases). Germline loops: CDR1 DFQATT, CDR2 SNEGSKA (reference sequence). V lost 4 bases and J lost 6, with 16 bases in between. The CDR3 has 14 amino acids. The CDR3 DNA is TGCAGTGCTATAAGGACAGCAAGTATTCAGCCCCAGCATTTT. This translates into CSAIRTASIQPQHF.

The V gene is TRBV7-9, the J gene TRBJ1-6; D unclear. The V gene lost 5 bases and the J gene lost 2 bases, with 13 bases spanning the gap. Per germline, CDR1 SEHNR and CDR2 FQNEAQ (reference sequence). The CDR3 extends over 16 amino acids. DNA of the CDR3: TGTGCCAGCAGCAACGGACGCAGTCCCTATAATTCACCCCTCCACTTT. Its protein product is CASSNGRSPYNSPLHF.

The V and J genes are TRBV7-2 and TRBJ1-1; TRBD1 matches 8 bases. J lost 5 bases, V lost 6 bases, and 5 bases had no gene match. The CDR3 runs to 13 residues. Germline-derived CDR1 and CDR2 are SGHTA and FQGNSA. The CDR3 DNA is TGTGCCAGCAGATTCACAGGGGGTACTGAAGCTTTCTTT. Its translation: CASRFTGGTEAFF.

The chain couples TRBV27 to TRBJ1-4, with D maybe TRBD1 (6 bases). In germline, CDR1 is MNHEY, CDR2 SMNVEV (reference sequence). The germline V and J ends were trimmed by 7 bases and 7 bases, with 19 bases remaining between them. The CDR3 totals 15 residues. CDR3 in amino acids: CASIPAGEKSEKLFF. The CDR3 DNA sequence: TGTGCCAGCATCCCAGCAGGGGAGAAGAGTGAAAAACTGTTTTTT.

This chain uses TRBV19 with TRBJ1-2; 7 bases map to TRBD1. This CDR3 spans 15 amino acids. V gave up 5 bases and J gave up 4 bases; unmatched junction bases: 10. In germline, CDR1 is LNHDA, CDR2 SQIVND (reference sequence). The DNA of the CDR3 is TGTGCCAGTAGTGAGGGACAGCGACTTACCTATGGCTACACCTTC. Translation: CASSEGQRLTYGYTF.

This chain links TRBV28 with TRBJ1-5, with no clear D. This CDR3 region has 13 residues. CDR1 MDHEN and CDR2 SYDVKM come from the germline V gene. Trimming pared 6 bases from V and 1 base from J, leaving 7 bases between. In nucleotides, the CDR3 is TGTGCCAGCAGATATCAGAGCAATCAGCCCCAGCATTTT. As protein: CASRYQSNQPQHF.